The 8 T cell receptor beta chains given below trace back to one sample, sequenced in a study of blood T cell repertoires in COVID-19. Libraries were prepared by immunoSEQ multiplex PCR; TCRdb keeps only in-frame clonotypes and omits some of them. The sample carries 150,000 or so clones, over 75% recorded once. The sample comprised peripheral blood. These TCRs come from a woman in her sixties with COVID-19, enrolled during active disease.

The V call is TRBV30, the J call TRBJ1-1; 7 bases align to TRBD1. The CDR3 consists of 14 residues. From germline, CDR1 is GTSNPN and CDR2 SVGIG (reference sequence). V lost 8 bases to trimming and J lost 0 bases; unmatched junction nucleotides: 9. The CDR3 here is CAPPQGWVNTEAFF. The CDR3 DNA is TGTGCCCCTCCACAGGGGTGGGTGAACACTGAAGCTTTCTTT.

The chain carries TRBV4-3 and TRBJ1-2; D uncertain. The CDR3 has 15 residues. Germline assignment: CDR1 LGHNA and CDR2 YSLEER. Between the trimmed V and J ends, which lost 0 bases and 2 bases, there was a span of 10 bases. CDR3 sequence (DNA): TGCGCCAGCAGCCAAGATCGGCAGACAAACTATGGCTACACCTTC. It specifies CASSQDRQTNYGYTF.

The J gene is TRBJ1-1, the V gene TRBV12-5, with D possibly matching TRBD1 (6 bases). The CDR3 spans 19 residues. CDR1 and CDR2 from the germline V gene are LGHNT and FRNRAP. Trimming pared 0 bases from V and 0 bases from J, leaving 20 bases between. CDR3 sequence: CASGLVRDNRDLMNTEAFF. CDR3 DNA: TGTGCTAGTGGTTTGGTACGGGATAACAGGGATCTCATGAACACTGAAGCTTTCTTT.

The chain is built from TRBV18 and TRBJ1-2; 7 bases are shared with TRBD1. The CDR3 consists of 16 residues. Germline V gene data show CDR1 as KGHSH and CDR2 as LQKENI. V shed 3 bases, J shed 1 base, and the junction held 8 bases outside the gene matches. This CDR3 reads CASSPLNGQDNYGYTF. The CDR3 nucleotides read TGTGCCAGCTCACCCCTAAACGGACAGGATAACTATGGCTACACCTTC. The full variable domain, its missing parts supplied by reference TRBV18 and TRBJ1-2, is NAGVMQNPRHLVRRRGQEARLRCSPMKGHSHVYWYRQLPEEGLKFMVYLQKENIIDESGMPKERFSAEFPKEGPSILRIQQVVRGDSAAYFCASSPLNGQDNYGYTFGSGTRLTVV.

The table lists this clone with a few counts. The chain is built from TRBV6-6 and TRBJ1-1, with D possibly matching TRBD1 (5 bases). Germline loops: CDR1 MNHNY, CDR2 SVGAGI (reference sequence). This CDR3 is 13 amino acids long. V lost 6 bases to trimming and J lost 11 bases, with 19 bases between them. The CDR3 sequence is CASSLGDSLDAFF. CDR3 DNA sequence: TGTGCCAGCAGCCTGGGGGACTCCCTAGATGCTTTCTTT.

The rearrangement uses TRBV6-5 and TRBJ2-2; TRBD1 matches at 8 bases. CDR1 is MNHEY, CDR2 SVGAGI, per germline. The trim removed 6 bases at V and 4 bases at J, leaving 7 bases unmatched. This CDR3 is built from 15 residues. The CDR3 region is CASSPGGSGTGELFF. In DNA form, the CDR3 reads TGTGCCAGCAGCCCAGGGGGCTCGGGCACCGGGGAGCTGTTTTTT.

The chain couples TRBV19 to TRBJ2-1; TRBD2 is a possible D gene (6 bases). Germline V lookup: CDR1 LNHDA, CDR2 SQIVND (reference sequence). V lost 3 bases to trimming and J lost 7 bases, with 10 bases between them. This CDR3 contains 13 residues. The CDR3 loop reads CASSIREANEQFF. The CDR3 coding sequence is TGTGCCAGTAGTATCAGGGAGGCGAATGAGCAGTTCTTC.

This CDR3 reads CASSYGRTVSYNSPLHF. The CDR3 nucleotides are TGTGCCAGCAGTTACGGGCGGACTGTCTCCTATAATTCACCCCTCCACTTT. The V and J genes are TRBV6-2 or TRBV6-3 and TRBJ1-6; D not resolved. V lost 2 bases, J lost 0 bases, and 11 bases lay in between. CDR3 length equals 17 residues. CDR1 MNHEY and CDR2 SVGEGT come from the germline V gene.